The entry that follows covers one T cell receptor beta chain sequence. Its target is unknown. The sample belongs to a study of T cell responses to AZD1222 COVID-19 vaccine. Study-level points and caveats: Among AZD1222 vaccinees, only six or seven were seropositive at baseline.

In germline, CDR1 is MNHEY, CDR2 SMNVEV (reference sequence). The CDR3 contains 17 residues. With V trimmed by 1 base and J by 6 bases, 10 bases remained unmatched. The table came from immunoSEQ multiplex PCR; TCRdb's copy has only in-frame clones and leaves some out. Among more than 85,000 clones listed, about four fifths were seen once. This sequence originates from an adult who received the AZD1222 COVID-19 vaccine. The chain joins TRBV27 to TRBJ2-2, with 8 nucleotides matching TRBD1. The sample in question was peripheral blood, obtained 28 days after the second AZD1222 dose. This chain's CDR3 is CASSLFAGQVFAGELFF. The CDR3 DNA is TGTGCCAGCAGTTTATTTGCGGGACAGGTTTTCGCCGGGGAGCTGTTTTTT.